This T cell receptor beta chain was sequenced during a study of molecular identifiers for immune sequencing clone quantification. Looking at the study overall: Naive CD8 RNA (about 19,000 or 110,000 cells) was divided into five aliquots, with four sequenced.

Sorted cells numbering about 20,000 to 1,100,000, with 10%, 30% or 50% RNA, yielded the naive CD8 libraries. Naive CD8 T cells, phenotype CD8+CD4-CCR7+CD45RA+, were sorted. The ends were cut back, 0 bases at V and 1 base at J, with 10 bases in the middle. CDR1 and CDR2 from the germline V gene are DFQATT and SNEGSKA (reference sequence). The CDR3 length is 15 residues. Notes on the study in general: Reportedly, one cell's Jurkat TCR RNA was detected within 1,100,000 naive CD8 cells.

This clonotype was seen at least ten times. What it recognizes is unknown. TCRdb re-called the PCR reads through MiXCR, storing one row per CDR3 protein. The data show some 680,000 distinct CDR3 sequences, 25% seen once. The specimen sequenced was naive CD8+ T cells from blood, with Jurkat cell RNA spiked in. Subset defined: FACS-sorted CD8+CD4-CCR7+CD45RA+ naive T cells. The V call is TRBV20-1, the J call TRBJ1-5, with D hard to call. The origin of this receptor is a human donor in good health. Some libraries in this study had Jurkat cell RNA spiked in. CDR3 loop: CSARDVGASNQPQHF. In nucleotides, the CDR3 is TGCAGTGCTAGAGACGTGGGTGCGAGCAATCAGCCCCAGCATTTT.